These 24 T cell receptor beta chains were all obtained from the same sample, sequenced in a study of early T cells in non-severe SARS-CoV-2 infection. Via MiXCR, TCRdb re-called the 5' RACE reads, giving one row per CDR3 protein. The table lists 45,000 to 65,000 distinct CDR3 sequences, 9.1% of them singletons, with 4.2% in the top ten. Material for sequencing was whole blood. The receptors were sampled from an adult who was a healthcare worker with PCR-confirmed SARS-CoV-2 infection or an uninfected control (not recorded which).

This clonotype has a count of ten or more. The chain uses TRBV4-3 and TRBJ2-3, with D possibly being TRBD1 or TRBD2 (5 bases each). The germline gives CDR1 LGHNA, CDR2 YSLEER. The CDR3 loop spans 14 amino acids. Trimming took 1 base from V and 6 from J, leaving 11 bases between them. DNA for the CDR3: TGCGCCAGCAGCCAAGTTGGGGGTTCGGATACGCAGTATTTT. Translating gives CASSQVGGSDTQYF.

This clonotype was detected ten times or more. In DNA form, the CDR3 reads TGTGCCAGCAGCCGGGACTTTCAAGAGACCCAGTACTTC. It specifies CASSRDFQETQYF. J is TRBJ2-5 and V is TRBV3-1, with D possibly TRBD2 on 6 matching bases. This CDR3 is 13 amino acids long. V lost 4 bases and J 2 bases, leaving 8 bases between the germline ends. Germline loops: CDR1 LGHDT, CDR2 YNNKEL (reference sequence).

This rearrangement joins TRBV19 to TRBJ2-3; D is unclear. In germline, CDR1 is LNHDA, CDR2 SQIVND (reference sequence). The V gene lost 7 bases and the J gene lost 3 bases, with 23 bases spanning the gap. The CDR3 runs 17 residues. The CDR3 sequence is CASTPTGASLMTDTQYF. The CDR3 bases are TGTGCCAGTACCCCAACGGGCGCCTCCTTAATGACAGATACGCAGTATTTT.

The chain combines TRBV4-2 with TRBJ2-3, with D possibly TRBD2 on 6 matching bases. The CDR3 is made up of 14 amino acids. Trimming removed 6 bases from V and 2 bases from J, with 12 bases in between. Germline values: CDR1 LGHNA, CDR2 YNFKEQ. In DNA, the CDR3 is TGTGCCAGCAGGGAAGCGGGCGTCACAGATACGCAGTATTTT. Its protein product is CASREAGVTDTQYF.

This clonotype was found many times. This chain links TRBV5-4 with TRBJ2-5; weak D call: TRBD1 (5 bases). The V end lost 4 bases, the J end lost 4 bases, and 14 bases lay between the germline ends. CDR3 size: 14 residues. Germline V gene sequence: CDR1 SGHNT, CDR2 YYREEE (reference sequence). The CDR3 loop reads CASSNWAGRETQYF. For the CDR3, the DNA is TGTGCCAGCAGCAACTGGGCAGGGCGAGAGACCCAGTACTTC.

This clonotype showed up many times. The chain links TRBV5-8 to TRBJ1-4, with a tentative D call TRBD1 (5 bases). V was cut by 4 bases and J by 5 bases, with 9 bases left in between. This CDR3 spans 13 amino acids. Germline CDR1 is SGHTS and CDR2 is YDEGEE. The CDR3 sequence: CASSRDPNEKLFF. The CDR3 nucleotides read TGTGCCAGCAGCAGGGACCCAAATGAAAAACTGTTTTTT.

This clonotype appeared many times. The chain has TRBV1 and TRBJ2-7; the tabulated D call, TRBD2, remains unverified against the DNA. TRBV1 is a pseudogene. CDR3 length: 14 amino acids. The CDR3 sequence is CTSIFSGSSHEQYF. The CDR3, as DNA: TGCACCAGCATTTTTAGCGGGAGTTCCCACGAGCAGTACTTC.

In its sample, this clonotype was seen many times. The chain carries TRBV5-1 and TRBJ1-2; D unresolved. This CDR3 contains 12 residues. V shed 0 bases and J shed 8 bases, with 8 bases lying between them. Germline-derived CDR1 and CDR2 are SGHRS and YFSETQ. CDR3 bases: TGCGCCAGCAGCTTGGTTGGGCAGGGCTACACCTTC. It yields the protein CASSLVGQGYTF.

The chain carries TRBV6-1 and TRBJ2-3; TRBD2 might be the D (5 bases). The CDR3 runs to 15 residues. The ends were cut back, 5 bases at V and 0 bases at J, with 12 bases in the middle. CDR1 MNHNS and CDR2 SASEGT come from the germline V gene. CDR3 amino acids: CASSFFGGSTDTQYF. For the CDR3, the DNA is TGTGCCAGCAGTTTCTTTGGCGGGAGCACAGATACGCAGTATTTT.

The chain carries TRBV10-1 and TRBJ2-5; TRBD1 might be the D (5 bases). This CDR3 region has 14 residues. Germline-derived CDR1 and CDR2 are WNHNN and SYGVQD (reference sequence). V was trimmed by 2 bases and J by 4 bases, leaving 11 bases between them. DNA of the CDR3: TGCGCCAGCAGTGAGGGGGCTAGGGGAGAGACCCAGTACTTC. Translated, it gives CASSEGARGETQYF.

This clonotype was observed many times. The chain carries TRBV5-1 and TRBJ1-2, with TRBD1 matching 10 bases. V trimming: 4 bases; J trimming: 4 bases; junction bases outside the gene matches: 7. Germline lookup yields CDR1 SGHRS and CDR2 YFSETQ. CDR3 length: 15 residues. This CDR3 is CASSTGTGVPYGYTF. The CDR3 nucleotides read TGCGCCAGCAGCACTGGGACAGGGGTTCCCTATGGCTACACCTTC.

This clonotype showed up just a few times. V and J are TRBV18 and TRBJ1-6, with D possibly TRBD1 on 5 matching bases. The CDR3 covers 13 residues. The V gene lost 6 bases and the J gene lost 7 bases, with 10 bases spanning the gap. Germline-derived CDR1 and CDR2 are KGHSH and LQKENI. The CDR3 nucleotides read TGTGCCAGCTCCCAGCGGGACAATTCACCCCTCCACTTT. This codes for CASSQRDNSPLHF. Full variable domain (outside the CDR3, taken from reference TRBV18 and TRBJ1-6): NAGVMQNPRHLVRRRGQEARLRCSPMKGHSHVYWYRQLPEEGLKFMVYLQKENIIDESGMPKERFSAEFPKEGPSILRIQQVVRGDSAAYFCASSQRDNSPLHFGNGTRLTVT.

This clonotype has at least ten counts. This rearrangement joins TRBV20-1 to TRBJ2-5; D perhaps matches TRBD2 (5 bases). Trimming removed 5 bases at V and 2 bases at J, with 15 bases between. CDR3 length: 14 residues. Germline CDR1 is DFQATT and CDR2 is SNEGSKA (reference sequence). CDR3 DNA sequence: TGCAGTGCTCGGAAAGCGGAGATACAAGAGACCCAGTACTTC. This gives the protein CSARKAEIQETQYF.

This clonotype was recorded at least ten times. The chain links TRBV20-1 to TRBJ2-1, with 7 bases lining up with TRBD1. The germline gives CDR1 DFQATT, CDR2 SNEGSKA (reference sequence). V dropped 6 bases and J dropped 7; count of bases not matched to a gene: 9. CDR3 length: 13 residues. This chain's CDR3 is CSAGDRMRNEQFF. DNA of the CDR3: TGCAGTGCCGGGGACAGAATGAGAAATGAGCAGTTCTTC.

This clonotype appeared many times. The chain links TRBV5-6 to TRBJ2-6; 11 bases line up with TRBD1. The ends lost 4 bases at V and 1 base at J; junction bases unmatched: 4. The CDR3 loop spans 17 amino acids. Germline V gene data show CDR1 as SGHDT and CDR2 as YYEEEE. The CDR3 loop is CASSTGQGASGANVLTF. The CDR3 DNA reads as TGTGCCAGCAGCACCGGACAGGGGGCTTCTGGGGCCAACGTCCTGACTTTC. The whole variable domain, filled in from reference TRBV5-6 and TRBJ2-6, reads DAGVTQSPTHLIKTRGQQVTLRCSPKSGHDTVSWYQQALGQGPQFIFQYYEEEERQRGNFPDRFSGHQFPNYSSELNVNALLLGDSALYLCASSTGQGASGANVLTFGAGSRLTVL.

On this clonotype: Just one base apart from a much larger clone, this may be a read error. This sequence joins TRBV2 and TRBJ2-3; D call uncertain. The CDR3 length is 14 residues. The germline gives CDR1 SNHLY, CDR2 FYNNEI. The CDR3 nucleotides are TGTGCCAGCACCAGAATTAGAAGCACAGATGCGCAGTATTTT. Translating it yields CASTRIRSTDAQYF.

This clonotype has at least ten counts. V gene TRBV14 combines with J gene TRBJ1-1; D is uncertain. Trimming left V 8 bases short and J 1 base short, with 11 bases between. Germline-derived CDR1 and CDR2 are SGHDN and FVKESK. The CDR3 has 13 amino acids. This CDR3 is CASRSLRNTEAFF. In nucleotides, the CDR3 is TGTGCCAGCCGGTCTTTACGGAACACTGAAGCTTTCTTT. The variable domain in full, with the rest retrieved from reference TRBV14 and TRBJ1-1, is EAGVTQFPSHSVIEKGQTVTLRCDPISGHDNLYWYRRVMGKEIKFLLHFVKESKQDESGMPNNRFLAERTGGTYSTLKVQPAELEDSGVYFCASRSLRNTEAFFGQGTRLTVV.

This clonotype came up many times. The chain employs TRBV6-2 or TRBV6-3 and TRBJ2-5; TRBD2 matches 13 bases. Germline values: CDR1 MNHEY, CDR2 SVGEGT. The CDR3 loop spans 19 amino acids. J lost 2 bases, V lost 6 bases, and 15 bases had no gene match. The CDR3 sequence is CASRRLFGLAGVGQETQYF. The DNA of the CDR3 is TGTGCCAGCAGAAGACTTTTTGGACTAGCGGGAGTCGGGCAAGAGACCCAGTACTTC.

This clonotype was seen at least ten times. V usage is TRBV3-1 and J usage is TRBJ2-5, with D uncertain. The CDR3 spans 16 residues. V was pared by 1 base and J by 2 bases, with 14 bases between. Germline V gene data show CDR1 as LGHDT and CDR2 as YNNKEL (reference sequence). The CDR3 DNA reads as TGTGCCAGCAGCCAAGGTCCGGTCGCCAGGCAAGAGACCCAGTACTTC. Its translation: CASSQGPVARQETQYF.

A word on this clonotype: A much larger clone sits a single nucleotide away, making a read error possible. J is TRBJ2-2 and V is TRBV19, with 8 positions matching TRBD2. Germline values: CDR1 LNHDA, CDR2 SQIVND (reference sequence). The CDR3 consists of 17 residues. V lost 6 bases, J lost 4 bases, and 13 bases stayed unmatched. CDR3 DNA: TGTGCCAGTAGCACTAGACTAGCGAGACGTGTCACCGGGGAGCTGTTTTTT. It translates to CASSTRLARRVTGELFF.

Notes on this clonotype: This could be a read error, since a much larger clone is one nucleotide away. The CDR3 protein is CASSSGARRTQYF. The CDR3 DNA sequence: TGTGCCAGCTCGTCGGGGGCTCGACGGACCCAGTACTTC. This chain uses TRBV18 with TRBJ2-5; tentatively, D is TRBD1 or TRBD2 (6 bases each). Trimming removed 6 bases from V and 7 bases from J, with 15 bases in between. The CDR3 has 13 amino acids. Germline V gives CDR1 KGHSH, CDR2 LQKENI.

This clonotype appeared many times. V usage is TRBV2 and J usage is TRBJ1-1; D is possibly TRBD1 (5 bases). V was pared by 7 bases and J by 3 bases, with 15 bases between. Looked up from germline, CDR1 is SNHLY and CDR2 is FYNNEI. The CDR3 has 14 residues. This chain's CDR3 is CASNRGVADTEAFF. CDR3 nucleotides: TGTGCCAGCAACCGGGGGGTTGCTGACACTGAAGCTTTCTTT.

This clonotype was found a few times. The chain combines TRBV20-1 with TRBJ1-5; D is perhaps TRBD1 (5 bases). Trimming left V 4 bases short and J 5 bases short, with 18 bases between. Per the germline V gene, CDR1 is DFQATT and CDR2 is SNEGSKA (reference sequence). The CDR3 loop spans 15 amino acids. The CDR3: CSATPNRGGDQPQHF. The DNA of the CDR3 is TGCAGTGCTACCCCTAACCGGGGCGGGGATCAGCCCCAGCATTTT.

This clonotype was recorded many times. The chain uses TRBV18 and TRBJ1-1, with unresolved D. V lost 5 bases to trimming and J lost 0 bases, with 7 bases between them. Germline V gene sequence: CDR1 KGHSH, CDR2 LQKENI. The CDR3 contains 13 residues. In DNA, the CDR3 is TGTGCCAGCTCAACGACGCTGAACACTGAAGCTTTCTTT. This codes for CASSTTLNTEAFF.